The text below deals with one TCR beta chain. Its antigen is unknown. This entry is derived from a study of T cell responses to AZD1222 COVID-19 vaccine. Sequencing was performed with immunoSEQ multiplex PCR; in TCRdb, only in-frame clones are kept and a portion is missing. The sample carries about 180,000 clones, 85% to 90% recorded once. Study-level findings and limits: Baseline seropositives among AZD1222 recipients totaled only five or six.

Unmatched junction bases numbered 8, after V lost 3 bases and J lost 6 bases. Germline V gene data show CDR1 as MDHEN and CDR2 as SYDVKM. The length of the CDR3 is 15 residues. This TCR was recovered from an adult who received the AZD1222 COVID-19 vaccine. Sequencing used peripheral blood, obtained 28 days after the second AZD1222 dose. V gene TRBV28 combines with J gene TRBJ1-5, with TRBD1 matching over 7 bases. The CDR3 bases are TGTGCCAGCAGTTTGCCCCACAGGGGCGGTCAGCCCCAGCATTTT. It is translated as CASSLPHRGGQPQHF.